These 23 T cell receptor beta chains originate from one sample sequenced in a study of cytomegalovirus exposure and HLA in healthy donors. This table comes from immunoSEQ multiplex PCR, and its TCRdb copy is limited to in-frame clones, with some not included. Of some 80,000 clones listed, almost 97% are singletons. Sequencing input: PBMCs. These TCRs come from a man aged 18-30 years in good health and CMV-seropositive.

The chain has TRBV29-1 and TRBJ2-7; possible D gene TRBD1, 6 bases. The CDR3 has 14 amino acids. Trimming stripped 1 base from V and 5 bases from J, with 15 bases between. Germline lookup yields CDR1 SQVTM and CDR2 ANQGSEA. CDR3 DNA: TGCAGCGTTGAAGTACAGGGAGTGAAAAACGAGCAGTACTTC. Residues: CSVEVQGVKNEQYF.

This rearrangement joins TRBV5-1 to TRBJ2-7, with 14 bases identical to TRBD2. In germline, CDR1 is SGHRS, CDR2 YFSETQ. The junction had 4 bases not matched to a gene; V was cut back by 4 bases and J by 7 bases. The CDR3 totals 14 residues. As DNA, the CDR3 is TGCGCCAGCAGCACCGGACTAGCGGGAGGTGAGCAGTACTTC. This codes for CASSTGLAGGEQYF.

V and J are TRBV27 and TRBJ2-7; D may be TRBD1 (7 bases). This CDR3 is 13 amino acids long. Trimming cost V 5 bases and J 9 bases, with 17 bases left between them. Germline V gene sequence: CDR1 MNHEY, CDR2 SMNVEV (reference sequence). The DNA for the CDR3 is TGTGCCAGCAGTCGCGGAGGGGCAGGGGGGCAGTACTTC. Its translation: CASSRGGAGGQYF.

This chain links TRBV9 with TRBJ2-7, with 8 nucleotides matching TRBD2. V was clipped by 3 bases and J by 5 bases; unmatched bases: 13. Germline-derived CDR1 and CDR2 are SGDLS and YYNGEE. The CDR3 has 16 residues. CDR3 in DNA: TGTGCCAGCAGCGCGCCCAGAATAGCGGGAATCAACGAGCAGTACTTC. Encoded protein: CASSAPRIAGINEQYF.

The chain carries TRBV2 and TRBJ1-2; TRBD1 is a possible D gene (6 bases). The CDR3 contains 16 residues. Trimming took off 3 bases at V and 2 bases at J, with 16 bases between the two ends. Per the germline V gene, CDR1 is SNHLY and CDR2 is FYNNEI. CDR3 region: CASSEAQGLVNYGYTF. The CDR3 region has the DNA TGTGCCAGCAGTGAGGCACAGGGACTAGTAAACTATGGCTACACCTTC. The whole variable domain, filled in from reference TRBV2 and TRBJ1-2, reads EPEVTQTPSHQVTQMGQEVILRCVPISNHLYFYWYRQILGQKVEFLVSFYNNEISEKSEIFDDQFSVERPDGSNFTLKIRSTKLEDSAMYFCASSEAQGLVNYGYTFGSGTRLTVV.

The DNA for the CDR3 is TGTGCCAGCAGCTTAGGTCTAAAGGAGACCCAGTACTTC. This translates into CASSLGLKETQYF. The J gene is TRBJ2-5, the V gene TRBV7-9; D is uncertain. Germline V gene lookup returns CDR1 SEHNR and CDR2 FQNEAQ (reference sequence). The CDR3 sequence is 13 residues long. With 1 base removed from V and 5 bases from J, the gap between germline ends came to 8 bases.

This rearrangement joins TRBV19 to TRBJ1-5; weak D call: TRBD1 (6 bases). The germline V gene has CDR1 LNHDA and CDR2 SQIVND (reference sequence). The CDR3 contains 13 residues. The V end was cut by 6 bases, the J end by 3 bases, with 9 bases between. The CDR3 nucleotides are TGTGCCAGTAGATGGACAGACAATCAGCCCCAGCATTTT. This encodes CASRWTDNQPQHF.

V usage is TRBV5-1 and J usage is TRBJ2-7; TRBD2 agrees at 13 bases. Trimming took 4 bases from V and 6 from J; bases not matched to a gene: 10. The CDR3 spans 16 residues. Germline CDR1 is SGHRS and CDR2 is YFSETQ. The CDR3 reads CASSPRTSGSGSEQYF. In nucleotides, the CDR3 is TGCGCCAGCAGCCCGAGGACTAGCGGGAGCGGATCCGAGCAGTACTTC.

In this sample, this clone turned up once. This chain joins TRBV25-1 and TRBJ2-4, with 8 bases aligning to TRBD2. The germline gives CDR1 MGHDK, CDR2 SYGVNS. The CDR3 sequence is 15 residues long. Germline trimming cut 4 bases from V and 7 bases from J; bases unmatched to any gene: 9. The CDR3 DNA sequence: TGTGCCAGCAGTGGTCGCGCCGGGAGGGTGAACATTCAGTACTTC. This translates into CASSGRAGRVNIQYF. The full variable domain, its missing parts supplied by reference TRBV25-1 and TRBJ2-4, is EADIYQTPRYLVIGTGKKITLECSQTMGHDKMYWYQQDPGMELHLIHYSYGVNSTEKGDLSSESTVSRIRTEHFPLTLESARPSHTSQYLCASSGRAGRVNIQYFGAGTRLSVL.

The CDR3 spells CASTEGQIIYEQYF. As DNA, the CDR3 is TGTGCCAGCACCGAGGGACAGATCATCTACGAGCAGTACTTC. This rearrangement joins TRBV6-1 to TRBJ2-7; 7 nucleotides match TRBD1. V was pared by 7 bases and J by 3 bases, with 9 bases of the junction left unmatched. This CDR3 comprises 14 residues. Per the germline V gene, CDR1 is MNHNS and CDR2 is SASEGT.

This chain connects TRBV2 to TRBJ2-1; D possibly corresponds to TRBD2 (6 bases). CDR1 and CDR2 (germline): SNHLY, FYNNEI. Trimming removed 9 bases at V and 9 bases at J, with 15 bases between. The CDR3 consists of 12 residues. CDR3 loop: CARSSLGGEQFF. As DNA, the CDR3 is TGTGCCAGATCTAGCCTGGGGGGTGAGCAGTTCTTC.

The CDR3 DNA is TGTGCCAGCAGTTTATACGGGGGCACTGAAGCTTTCTTT. Translated, it gives CASSLYGGTEAFF. The V call is TRBV27, the J call TRBJ1-1; D is possibly TRBD1 (5 bases). Per the germline V gene, CDR1 is MNHEY and CDR2 is SMNVEV (reference sequence). V was shortened by 1 base and J by 4 bases, with 7 bases between the two germline ends. The CDR3 runs to 13 residues.

The CDR3 loop is CASSLSSGRAIPQYF. The CDR3 DNA is TGTGCCAGCAGCCTCTCTAGCGGGAGGGCCATCCCGCAGTATTTT. This rearrangement joins TRBV5-4 to TRBJ2-3, with 12 bases fitting TRBD2. This CDR3 region has 15 residues. The germline V gene has CDR1 SGHNT and CDR2 YYREEE (reference sequence). J lost 10 bases, V lost 4 bases, and 10 bases had no gene match. The entire variable domain, with the rest obtained from reference TRBV5-4 and TRBJ2-3, is as follows: ETGVTQSPTHLIKTRGQQVTLRCSSQSGHNTVSWYQQALGQGPQFIFQYYREEENGRGNFPPRFSGLQFPNYSSELNVNALELDDSALYLCASSLSSGRAIPQYFGPGTRLTVL.

The CDR3 here is CASSEGIYNEQFF. Here the CDR3 DNA reads TGTGCCAGCAGTGAGGGCATCTACAATGAGCAGTTCTTC. The chain couples TRBV2 to TRBJ2-1, with no clear D. The CDR3 runs to 13 residues. V was clipped by 3 bases and J by 3 bases, with 6 bases between them. Per the germline V gene, CDR1 is SNHLY and CDR2 is FYNNEI.

In nucleotides, the CDR3 is TGTGCCAGCAGAACCGGGACTAGCGGGAGTTGGTACAATGAGCAGTTCTTC. Protein: CASRTGTSGSWYNEQFF. The V call is TRBV28, the J call TRBJ2-1; 14 positions match TRBD2. The CDR3 is 17 amino acids. V trimming: 6 bases; J trimming: 4 bases; junction bases outside the gene matches: 8. Per germline, CDR1 MDHEN and CDR2 SYDVKM.

The chain combines TRBV9 with TRBJ2-1; 12 nucleotides agree with TRBD2. The V segment lost 0 bases and the J segment 6 bases; nucleotides outside the gene matches: 13. The CDR3 totals 19 residues. The germline V gene has CDR1 SGDLS and CDR2 YYNGEE. The DNA of the CDR3 is TGTGCCAGCAGCGTAGCTCTAGCGGGAGGGCCGTGGCAAGGCAATGAGCAGTTCTTC. This codes for CASSVALAGGPWQGNEQFF.

The chain recombines TRBV7-9 with TRBJ1-2, with 9 bases identical to TRBD1. Per germline, CDR1 SEHNR and CDR2 FQNEAQ (reference sequence). The CDR3 contains 13 residues. V gave up 2 bases and J gave up 6 bases; unmatched junction bases: 1. CDR3 residues: CASSLRTGDGYTF. The CDR3 DNA sequence: TGTGCCAGCAGCTTAAGGACAGGGGATGGCTACACCTTC.

The genes are TRBV19 and TRBJ2-2; the match to TRBD1 covers 8 bases. Looked up from germline, CDR1 is LNHDA and CDR2 is SQIVND (reference sequence). Trimming cost V 3 bases and J 2 bases; bases outside gene matches: 5. The CDR3 has 16 residues. DNA for the CDR3: TGTGCCAGTAGTATCGGCCAGGGGGCCAACACCGGGGAGCTGTTTTTT. Translated: CASSIGQGANTGELFF.

The chain joins TRBV27 to TRBJ2-7; a possible D gene is TRBD2 (5 bases). The CDR3 has 16 residues. Trimming removed 2 bases at V and 3 bases at J, with 17 bases between. Germline assignment: CDR1 MNHEY and CDR2 SMNVEV (reference sequence). In DNA form, the CDR3 reads TGTGCCAGCAGTTTAAAAACGGAGGAGATTGACTACGAGCAGTACTTC. Its translation is CASSLKTEEIDYEQYF.

The genes are TRBV6-1 and TRBJ2-7; D gene uncertain. There are 12 residues in the CDR3. CDR1 and CDR2 from the germline V gene are MNHNS and SASEGT. V shed 6 bases and J shed 6 bases, with 12 bases lying between them. The CDR3 nucleotides are TGTGCCAGCAGGTCTAAATCGGGCGAGCAGTACTTC. Translating it yields CASRSKSGEQYF.

The V and J genes are TRBV7-9 and TRBJ2-5, with a tentative D call TRBD1 (5 bases). The CDR3 loop spans 14 amino acids. CDR1 is SEHNR and CDR2 is FQNEAQ in the germline V gene (reference sequence). V dropped 1 base and J dropped 4 bases, with 10 bases sitting between them. CDR3 nucleotides: TGTGCCAGCAGCTTAGTACGGACACTAGAGACCCAGTACTTC. It yields the protein CASSLVRTLETQYF.

The chain has TRBV5-6 and TRBJ1-3, with unresolved D. The germline V and J ends were trimmed by 2 bases and 0 bases, with 12 bases remaining between them. This CDR3 has 16 residues. From germline, CDR1 is SGHDT and CDR2 YYEEEE. For the CDR3, the DNA is TGTGCCAGCAGCTTTGGAGCGGCCGGCTCTGGAAACACCATATATTTT. It yields the protein CASSFGAAGSGNTIYF.

V and J are TRBV6-5 and TRBJ1-1, with no clear D. This CDR3 has 13 amino acids. From germline, CDR1 is MNHEY and CDR2 SVGAGI. The V end lost 6 bases, the J end lost 4 bases, and 12 bases lay between the germline ends. CDR3 sequence (DNA): TGTGCCAGCAGGAGAGGGAAGAGCACTGAAGCTTTCTTT. Encoded protein: CASRRGKSTEAFF.